This T cell receptor beta chain derives from a study of breast tumors, draining lymph nodes, adjacent tissues. Study findings and constraints: Tumor T cell lymph node origin was a supported hypothesis, not proven. Findings are consistent with lymph node origin and intratumoral expansion of most tumor T cells. Compared with basal-like, luminal-like tumors shared significantly more repertoire with nontumor tissue.

Germline assignment: CDR1 DFQATT and CDR2 SNEGSKA (reference sequence). The CDR3 has 12 residues. Trimming removed 0 bases at V and 3 bases at J, with 6 bases between. By proportion, this clonotype is medium-sized. No antigen is known for it. TCRdb itself ran the multiplex PCR reads through MiXCR, one entry per CDR3 protein. The sample gives about 21,000 distinct CDR3 sequences, under 60% of which show up once; around an eighth is in the top ten. The receptor was derived from a female donor with breast cancer. Some clones in this sample may be carry-over from other donors' samples. The chain uses TRBV20-1 and TRBJ2-7; D not certain. Sequenced input: breast tumor tissue. The DNA of the CDR3 is TGCAGTGCTAGAGATCAAGACTACGAGCAGTACTTC. Its translation is CSARDQDYEQYF.